The table lists the clone carrying this T cell receptor beta chain with a count of one. Study processing details: The authors estimated nucleated cell counts from reference gene primer amplification. Data came from immunoSEQ multiplex PCR; TCRdb stores just in-frame clones and leaves some out. V, J and clone size reflect that table, while D and trimming were determined from the DNA. The sample has hundreds of thousands of clones; 86% are singletons. Germline loops: CDR1 KGHSH, CDR2 LQKENI. The V and J ends lost 3 bases and 1 base respectively, with 10 bases between them. This CDR3 has 14 residues. The sample belongs to a study of blood T cell repertoires in COVID-19. As for the study in general: The origin of the acute and convalescent COVID-19 samples was the United States, Italy and Spain. PBMCs, B-cell-depleted T cells, or T cells provided the cDNA or gDNA that made up the material.

The receptor was isolated from a woman between 25 and 40 years old with active or convalescent COVID-19. The sequencing input was peripheral blood. The chain uses TRBV18 and TRBJ2-7; D is perhaps TRBD1 (6 bases). CDR3 residues: CASSPGALSYEQYF. CDR3 nucleotides: TGTGCCAGCTCACCGGGGGCTCTTTCCTACGAGCAGTACTTC.